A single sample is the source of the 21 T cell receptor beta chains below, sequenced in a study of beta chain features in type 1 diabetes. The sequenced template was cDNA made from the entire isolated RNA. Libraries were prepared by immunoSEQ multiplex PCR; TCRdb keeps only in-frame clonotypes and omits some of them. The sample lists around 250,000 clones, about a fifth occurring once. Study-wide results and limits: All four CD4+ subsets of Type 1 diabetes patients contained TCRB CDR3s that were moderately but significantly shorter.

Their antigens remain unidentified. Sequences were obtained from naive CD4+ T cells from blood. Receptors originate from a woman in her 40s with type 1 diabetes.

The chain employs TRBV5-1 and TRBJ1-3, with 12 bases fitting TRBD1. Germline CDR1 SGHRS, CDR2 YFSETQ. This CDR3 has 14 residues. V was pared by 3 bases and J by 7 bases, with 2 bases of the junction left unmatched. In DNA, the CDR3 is TGCGCCAGCAGCTCGGGACAGGGGGCCAACACCATATATTTT. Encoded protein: CASSSGQGANTIYF. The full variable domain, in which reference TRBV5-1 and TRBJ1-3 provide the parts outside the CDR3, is KAGVTQTPRYLIKTRGQQVTLSCSPISGHRSVSWYQQTPGQGLQFLFEYFSETQRNKGNFPGRFSGRQFSNSRSEMNVSTLELGDSALYLCASSSGQGANTIYFGEGSWLTVV.

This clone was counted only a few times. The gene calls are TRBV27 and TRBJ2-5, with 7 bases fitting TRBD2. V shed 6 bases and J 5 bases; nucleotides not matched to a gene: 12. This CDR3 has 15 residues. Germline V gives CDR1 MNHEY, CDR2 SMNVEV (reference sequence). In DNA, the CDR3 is TGTGCCAGCAGCCATTTCGGGGGGACTGTGGAGACCCAGTACTTC. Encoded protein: CASSHFGGTVETQYF.

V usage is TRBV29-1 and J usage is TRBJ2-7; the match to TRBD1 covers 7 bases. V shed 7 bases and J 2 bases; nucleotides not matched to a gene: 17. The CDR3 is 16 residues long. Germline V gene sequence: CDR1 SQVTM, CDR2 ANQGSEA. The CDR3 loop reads CSAQRGLGGLTYEQYF. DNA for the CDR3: TGCAGCGCCCAAAGGGGTCTAGGGGGCCTAACCTACGAGCAGTACTTC.

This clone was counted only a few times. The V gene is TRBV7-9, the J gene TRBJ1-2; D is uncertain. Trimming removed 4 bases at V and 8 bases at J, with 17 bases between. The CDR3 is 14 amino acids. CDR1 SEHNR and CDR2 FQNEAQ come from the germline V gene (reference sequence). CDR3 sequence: CASSSVDWSGGYTF. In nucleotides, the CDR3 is TGTGCCAGCAGCTCTGTGGACTGGTCAGGAGGCTACACCTTC.

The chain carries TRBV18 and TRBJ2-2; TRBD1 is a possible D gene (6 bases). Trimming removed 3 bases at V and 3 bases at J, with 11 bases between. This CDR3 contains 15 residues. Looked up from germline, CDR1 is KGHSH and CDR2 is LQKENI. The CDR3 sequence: CASSPTGKDTGELFF. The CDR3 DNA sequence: TGTGCCAGCTCACCCACAGGGAAAGACACCGGGGAGCTGTTTTTT.

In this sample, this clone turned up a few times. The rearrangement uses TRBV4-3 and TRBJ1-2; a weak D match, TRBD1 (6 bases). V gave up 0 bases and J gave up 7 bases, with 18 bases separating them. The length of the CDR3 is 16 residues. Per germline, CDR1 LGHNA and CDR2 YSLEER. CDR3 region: CASSQDRIAGGGGYTF. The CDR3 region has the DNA TGCGCCAGCAGCCAAGATCGGATCGCGGGGGGCGGTGGCTACACCTTC.

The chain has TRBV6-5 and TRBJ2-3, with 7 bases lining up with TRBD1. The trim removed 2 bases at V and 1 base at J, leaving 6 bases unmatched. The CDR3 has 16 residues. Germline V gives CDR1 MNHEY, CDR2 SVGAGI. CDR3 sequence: CASSYRGQGGTDTQYF. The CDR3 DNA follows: TGTGCCAGCAGTTACAGGGGGCAGGGAGGCACAGATACGCAGTATTTT.

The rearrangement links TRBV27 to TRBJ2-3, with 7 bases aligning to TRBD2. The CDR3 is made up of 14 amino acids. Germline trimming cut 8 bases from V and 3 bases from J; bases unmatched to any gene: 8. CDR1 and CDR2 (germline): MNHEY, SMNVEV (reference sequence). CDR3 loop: CASRLAHLTDTQYF. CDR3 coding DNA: TGTGCCAGCCGACTAGCCCACCTTACAGATACGCAGTATTTT.

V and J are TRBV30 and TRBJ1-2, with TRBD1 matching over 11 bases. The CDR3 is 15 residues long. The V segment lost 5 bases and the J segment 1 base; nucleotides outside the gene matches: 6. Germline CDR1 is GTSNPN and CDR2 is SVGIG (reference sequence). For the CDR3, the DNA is TGTGCCTGGGTTTCTGGGACAGGGGGTAACTATGGCTACACCTTC. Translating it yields CAWVSGTGGNYGYTF.

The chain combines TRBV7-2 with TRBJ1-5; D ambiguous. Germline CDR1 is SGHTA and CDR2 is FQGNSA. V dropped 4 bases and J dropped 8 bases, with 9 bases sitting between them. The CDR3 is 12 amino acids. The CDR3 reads CASSYGGEPQHF. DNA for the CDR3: TGTGCCAGCAGCTACGGAGGAGAGCCCCAGCATTTT. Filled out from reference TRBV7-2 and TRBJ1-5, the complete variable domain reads GAGVSQSPSNKVTEKGKDVELRCDPISGHTALYWYRQSLGQGLEFLIYFQGNSAPDKSGLPSDRFSAERTGGSVSTLTIQRTQQEDSAVYLCASSYGGEPQHFGDGTRLSIL.

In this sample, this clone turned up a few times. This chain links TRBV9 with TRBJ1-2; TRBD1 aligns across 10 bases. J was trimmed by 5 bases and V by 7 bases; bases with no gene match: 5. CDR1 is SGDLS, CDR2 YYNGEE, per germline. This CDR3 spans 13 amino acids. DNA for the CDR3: TGTGCCAGCGGGGGACAGGGGAAGTATGGCTACACCTTC. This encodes CASGGQGKYGYTF.

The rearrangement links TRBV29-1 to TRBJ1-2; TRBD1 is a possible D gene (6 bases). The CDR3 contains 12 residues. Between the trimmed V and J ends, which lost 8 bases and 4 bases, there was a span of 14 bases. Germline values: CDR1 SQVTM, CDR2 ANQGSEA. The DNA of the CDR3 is TGCAGCAGCAACAGGGTCGGCTATGGCTACACCTTC. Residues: CSSNRVGYGYTF.

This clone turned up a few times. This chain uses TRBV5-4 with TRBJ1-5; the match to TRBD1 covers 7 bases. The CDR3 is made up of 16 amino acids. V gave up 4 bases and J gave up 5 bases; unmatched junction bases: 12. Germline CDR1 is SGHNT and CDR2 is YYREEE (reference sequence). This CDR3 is CASSRGDRVKDQPQHF. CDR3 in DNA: TGTGCCAGCAGCCGGGGTGACAGGGTAAAGGATCAGCCCCAGCATTTT.

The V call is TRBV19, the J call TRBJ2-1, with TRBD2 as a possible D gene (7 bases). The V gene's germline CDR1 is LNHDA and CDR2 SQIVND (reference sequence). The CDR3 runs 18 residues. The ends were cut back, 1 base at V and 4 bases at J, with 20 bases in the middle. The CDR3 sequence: CASSIGGGRGRPYNEQFF. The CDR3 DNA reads TGTGCCAGTAGTATAGGAGGGGGGAGGGGCCGGCCGTACAATGAGCAGTTCTTC.

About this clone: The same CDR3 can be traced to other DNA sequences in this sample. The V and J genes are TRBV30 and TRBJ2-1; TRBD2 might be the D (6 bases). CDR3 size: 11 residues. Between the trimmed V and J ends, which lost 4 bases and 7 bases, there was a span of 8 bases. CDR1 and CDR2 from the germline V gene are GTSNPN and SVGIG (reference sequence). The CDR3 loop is CAWTGRNEQFF. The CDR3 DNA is TGTGCCTGGACTGGGAGGAATGAGCAGTTCTTC.

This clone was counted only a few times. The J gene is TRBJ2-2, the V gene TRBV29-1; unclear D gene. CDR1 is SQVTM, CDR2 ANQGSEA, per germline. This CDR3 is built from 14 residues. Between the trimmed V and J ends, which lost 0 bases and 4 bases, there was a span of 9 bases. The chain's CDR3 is CSVEDSIVTGELFF. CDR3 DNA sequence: TGCAGCGTTGAAGATTCCATTGTCACCGGGGAGCTGTTTTTT.

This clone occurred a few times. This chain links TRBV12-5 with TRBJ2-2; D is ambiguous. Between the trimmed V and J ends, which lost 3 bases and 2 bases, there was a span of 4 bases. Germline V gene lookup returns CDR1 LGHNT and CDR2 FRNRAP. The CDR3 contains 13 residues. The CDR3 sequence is CASGFSNTGELFF. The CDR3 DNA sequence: TGTGCTAGTGGTTTCAGTAACACCGGGGAGCTGTTTTTT. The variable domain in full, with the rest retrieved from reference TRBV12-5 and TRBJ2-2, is DARVTQTPRHKVTEMGQEVTMRCQPILGHNTVFWYRQTMMQGLELLAYFRNRAPLDDSGMPKDRFSAEMPDATLATLKIQPSEPRDSAVYFCASGFSNTGELFFGEGSRLTVL.

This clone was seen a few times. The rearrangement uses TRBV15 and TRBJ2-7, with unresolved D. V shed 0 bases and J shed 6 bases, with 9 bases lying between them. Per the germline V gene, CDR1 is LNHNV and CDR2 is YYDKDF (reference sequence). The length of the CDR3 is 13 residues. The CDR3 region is CATSRDYPGEQYF. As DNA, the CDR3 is TGTGCCACCAGCAGAGATTACCCGGGCGAGCAGTACTTC.

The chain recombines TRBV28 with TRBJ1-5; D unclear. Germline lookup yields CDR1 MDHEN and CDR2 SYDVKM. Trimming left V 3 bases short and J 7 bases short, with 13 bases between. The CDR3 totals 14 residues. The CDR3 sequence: CASSLEGRRQPQHF. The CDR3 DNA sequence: TGTGCCAGCAGTTTGGAGGGTCGGCGGCAGCCCCAGCATTTT.

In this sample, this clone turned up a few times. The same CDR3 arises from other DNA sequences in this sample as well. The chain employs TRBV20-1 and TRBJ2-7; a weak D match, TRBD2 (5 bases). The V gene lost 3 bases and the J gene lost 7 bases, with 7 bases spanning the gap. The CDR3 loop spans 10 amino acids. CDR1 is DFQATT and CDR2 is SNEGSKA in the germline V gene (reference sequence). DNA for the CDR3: TGCAGTGCTAGCCGGGGAGAGCAGTACTTC. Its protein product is CSASRGEQYF.

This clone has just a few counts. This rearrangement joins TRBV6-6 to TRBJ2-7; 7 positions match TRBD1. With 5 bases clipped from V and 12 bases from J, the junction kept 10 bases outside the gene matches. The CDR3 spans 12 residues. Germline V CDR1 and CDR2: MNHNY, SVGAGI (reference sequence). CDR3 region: CASSGTPGQPYF. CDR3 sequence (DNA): TGTGCCAGCAGTGGTACACCGGGACAGCCGTACTTC.